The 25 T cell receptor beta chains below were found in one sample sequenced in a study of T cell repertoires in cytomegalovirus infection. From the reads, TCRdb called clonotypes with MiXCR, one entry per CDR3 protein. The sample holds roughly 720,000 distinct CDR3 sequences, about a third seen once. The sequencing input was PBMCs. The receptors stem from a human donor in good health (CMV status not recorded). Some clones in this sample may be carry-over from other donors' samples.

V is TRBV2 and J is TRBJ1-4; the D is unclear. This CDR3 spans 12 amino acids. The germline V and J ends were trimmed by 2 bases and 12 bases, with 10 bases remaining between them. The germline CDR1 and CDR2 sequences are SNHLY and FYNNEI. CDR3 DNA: TGTGCCAGCAGTGAATTGGACGTTCAACTGTTTTTT. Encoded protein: CASSELDVQLFF.

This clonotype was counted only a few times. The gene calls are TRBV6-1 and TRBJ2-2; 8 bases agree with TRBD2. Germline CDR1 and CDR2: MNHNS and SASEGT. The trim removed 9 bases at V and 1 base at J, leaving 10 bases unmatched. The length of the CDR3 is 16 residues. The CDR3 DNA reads TGTGCCAGAAGGGTAGCGGGGTCAGGGAACACCGGGGAGCTGTTTTTT. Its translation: CARRVAGSGNTGELFF.

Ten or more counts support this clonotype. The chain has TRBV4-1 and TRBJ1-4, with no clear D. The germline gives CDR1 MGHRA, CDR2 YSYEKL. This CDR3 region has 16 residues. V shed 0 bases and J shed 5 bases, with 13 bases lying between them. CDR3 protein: CASSQEGRLSNEKLFF. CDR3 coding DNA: TGCGCCAGCAGCCAAGAAGGGCGGTTGTCAAATGAAAAACTGTTTTTT.

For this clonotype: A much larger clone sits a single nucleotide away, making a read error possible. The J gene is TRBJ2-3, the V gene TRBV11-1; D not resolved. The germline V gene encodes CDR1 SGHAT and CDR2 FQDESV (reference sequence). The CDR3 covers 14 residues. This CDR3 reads CASSPLGVADMQYF. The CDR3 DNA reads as TGTGCCAGCAGCCCCCTGGGTGTTGCAGATATGCAGTATTTT.

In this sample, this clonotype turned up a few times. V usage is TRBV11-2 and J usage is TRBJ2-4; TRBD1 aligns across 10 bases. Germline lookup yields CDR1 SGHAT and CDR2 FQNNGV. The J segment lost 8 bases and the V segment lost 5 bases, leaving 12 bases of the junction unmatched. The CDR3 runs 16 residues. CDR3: CASSLKGPGQGYIQYF. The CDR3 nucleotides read TGTGCCAGCAGCCTAAAAGGCCCGGGACAGGGGTACATTCAGTACTTC.

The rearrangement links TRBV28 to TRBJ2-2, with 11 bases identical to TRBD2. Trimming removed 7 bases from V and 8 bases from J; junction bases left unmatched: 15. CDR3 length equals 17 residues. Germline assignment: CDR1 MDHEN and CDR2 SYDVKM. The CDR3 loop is CASTKRRASGRLGELFF. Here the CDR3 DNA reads TGTGCCAGCACCAAAAGGAGGGCTAGCGGGAGGCTTGGGGAGCTGTTTTTT.

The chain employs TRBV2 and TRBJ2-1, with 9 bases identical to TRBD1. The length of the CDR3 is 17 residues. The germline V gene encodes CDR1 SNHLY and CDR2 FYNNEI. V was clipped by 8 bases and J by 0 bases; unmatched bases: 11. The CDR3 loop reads CASRYSWGQGSYNEQFF. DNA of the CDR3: TGTGCCAGCCGATACAGTTGGGGACAGGGCTCCTACAATGAGCAGTTCTTC.

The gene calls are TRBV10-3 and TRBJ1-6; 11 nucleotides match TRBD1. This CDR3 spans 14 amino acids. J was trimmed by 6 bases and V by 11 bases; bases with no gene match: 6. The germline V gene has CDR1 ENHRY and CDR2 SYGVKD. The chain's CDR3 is CASSGTGGNSPLHF. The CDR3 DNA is TGTGCCTCCTCCGGGACAGGGGGTAATTCACCCCTCCACTTT.

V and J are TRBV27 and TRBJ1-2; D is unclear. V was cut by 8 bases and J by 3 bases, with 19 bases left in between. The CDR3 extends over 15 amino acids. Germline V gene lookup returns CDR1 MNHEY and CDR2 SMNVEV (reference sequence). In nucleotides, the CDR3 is TGTGCCAGCGGACCTGGAAAGGGCATCCACTATGGCTACACCTTC. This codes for CASGPGKGIHYGYTF.

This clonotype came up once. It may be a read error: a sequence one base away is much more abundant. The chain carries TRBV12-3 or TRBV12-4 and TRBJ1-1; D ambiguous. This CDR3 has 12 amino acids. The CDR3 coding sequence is TGTGCCAGCAGTCTGGATGCGGTTGAAGCTTTATTT. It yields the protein CASSLDAVEALF.

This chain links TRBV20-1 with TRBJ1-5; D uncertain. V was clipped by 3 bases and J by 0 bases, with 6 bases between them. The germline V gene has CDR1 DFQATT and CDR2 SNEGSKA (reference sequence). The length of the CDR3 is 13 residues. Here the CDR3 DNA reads TGCAGTGCTAGGTTCAGTAGCAATCAGCCCCAGCATTTT. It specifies CSARFSSNQPQHF.

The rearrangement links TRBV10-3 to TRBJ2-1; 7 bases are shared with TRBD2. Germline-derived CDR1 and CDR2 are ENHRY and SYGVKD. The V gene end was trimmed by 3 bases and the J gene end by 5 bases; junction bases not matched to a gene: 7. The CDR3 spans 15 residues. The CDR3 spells CAISDSSGLNNEQFF. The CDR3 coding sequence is TGTGCCATCAGTGATTCTAGCGGTCTTAACAATGAGCAGTTCTTC.

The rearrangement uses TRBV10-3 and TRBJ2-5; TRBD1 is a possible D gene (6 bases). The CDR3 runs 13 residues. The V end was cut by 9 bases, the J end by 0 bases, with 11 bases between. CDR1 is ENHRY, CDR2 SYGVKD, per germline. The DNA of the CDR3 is TGTGCCATACAGGGTGGGCACCAAGAGACCCAGTACTTC. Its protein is CAIQGGHQETQYF.

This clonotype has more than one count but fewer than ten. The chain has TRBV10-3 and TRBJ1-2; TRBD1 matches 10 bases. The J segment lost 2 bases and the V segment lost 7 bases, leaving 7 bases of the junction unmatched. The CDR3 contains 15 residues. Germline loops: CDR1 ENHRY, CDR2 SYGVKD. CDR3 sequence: CAITRDRGSNYGYTF. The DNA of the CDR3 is TGTGCCATCACCCGGGACAGGGGATCCAACTATGGCTACACCTTC.

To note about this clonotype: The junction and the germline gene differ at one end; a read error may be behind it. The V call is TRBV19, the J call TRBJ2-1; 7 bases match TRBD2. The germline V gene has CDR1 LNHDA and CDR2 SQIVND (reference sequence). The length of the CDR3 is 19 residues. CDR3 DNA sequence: TGTGCCAGTAGTATAGGCGGGGGTGGCAATAGCTTCTCCTACAATCAGCAGTTCTTC. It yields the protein CASSIGGGGNSFSYNQQFF.

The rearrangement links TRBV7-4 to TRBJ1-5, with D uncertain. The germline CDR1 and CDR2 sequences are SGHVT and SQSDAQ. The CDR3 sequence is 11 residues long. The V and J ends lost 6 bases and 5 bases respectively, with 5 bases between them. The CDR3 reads CASSIHQPQHF. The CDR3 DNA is TGTGCCAGCAGTATCCATCAGCCCCAGCATTTT.

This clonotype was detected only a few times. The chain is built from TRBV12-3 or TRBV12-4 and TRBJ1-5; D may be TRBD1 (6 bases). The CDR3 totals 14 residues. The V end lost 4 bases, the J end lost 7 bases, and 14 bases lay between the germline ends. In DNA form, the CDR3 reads TGTGCCAGCAGTTCCCAAACAGGGCCGCAGCCCCAGCATTTT. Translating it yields CASSSQTGPQPQHF.

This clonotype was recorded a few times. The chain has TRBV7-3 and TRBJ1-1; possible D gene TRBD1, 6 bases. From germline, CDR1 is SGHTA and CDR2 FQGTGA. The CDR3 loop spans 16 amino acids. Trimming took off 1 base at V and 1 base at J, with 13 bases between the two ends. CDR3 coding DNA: TGTGCCAGCAGCTTAAGAAGTAGGGGACAGAACACTGAAGCTTTCTTT. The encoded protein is CASSLRSRGQNTEAFF.

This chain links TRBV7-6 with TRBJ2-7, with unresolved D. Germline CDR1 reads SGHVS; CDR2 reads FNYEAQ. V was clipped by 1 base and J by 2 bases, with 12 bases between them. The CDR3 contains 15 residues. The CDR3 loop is CASSLGPASTYEQYF. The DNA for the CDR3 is TGTGCCAGCAGCTTAGGGCCAGCGAGTACCTACGAGCAGTACTTC.

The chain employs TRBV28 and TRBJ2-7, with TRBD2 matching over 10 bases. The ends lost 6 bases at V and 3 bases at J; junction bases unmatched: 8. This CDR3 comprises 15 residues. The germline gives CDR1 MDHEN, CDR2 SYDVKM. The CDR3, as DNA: TGTGCCAGCAGGGACGGGGTAGCGGGGGGCTACGAGCAGTACTTC. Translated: CASRDGVAGGYEQYF.

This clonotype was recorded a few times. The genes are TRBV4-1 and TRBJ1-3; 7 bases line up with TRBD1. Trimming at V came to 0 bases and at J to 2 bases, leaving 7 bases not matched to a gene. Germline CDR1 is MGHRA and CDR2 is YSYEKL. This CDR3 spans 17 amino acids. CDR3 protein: CASSQDLFGTAGNTIYF. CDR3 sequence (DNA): TGCGCCAGCAGCCAAGATCTCTTCGGGACAGCTGGAAACACCATATATTTT.

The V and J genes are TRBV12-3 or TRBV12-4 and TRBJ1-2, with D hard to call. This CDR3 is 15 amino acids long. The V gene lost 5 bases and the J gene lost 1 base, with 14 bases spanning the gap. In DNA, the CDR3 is TGTGCCAGCAGTCCATCGGGAAGGAGTAACTATGGCTACACCTTC. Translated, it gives CASSPSGRSNYGYTF.

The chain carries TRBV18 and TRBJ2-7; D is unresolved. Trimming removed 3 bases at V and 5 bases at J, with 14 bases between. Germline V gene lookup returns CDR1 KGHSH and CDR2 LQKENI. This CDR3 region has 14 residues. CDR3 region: CASSPSTPGDEQYF. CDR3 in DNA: TGTGCCAGCTCACCCTCAACCCCCGGAGACGAGCAGTACTTC.

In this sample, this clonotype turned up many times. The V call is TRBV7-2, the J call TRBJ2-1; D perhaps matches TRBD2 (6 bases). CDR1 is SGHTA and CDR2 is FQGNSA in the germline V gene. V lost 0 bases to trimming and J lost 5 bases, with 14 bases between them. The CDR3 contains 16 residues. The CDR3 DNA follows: TGTGCCAGCAGCTTAGCCGGCGGGACCCTCAACAATGAGCAGTTCTTC. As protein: CASSLAGGTLNNEQFF.

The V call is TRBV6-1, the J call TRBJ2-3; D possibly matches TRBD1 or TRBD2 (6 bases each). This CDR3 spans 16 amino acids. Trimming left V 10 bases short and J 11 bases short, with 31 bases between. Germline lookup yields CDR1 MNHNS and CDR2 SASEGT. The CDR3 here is CAILRGASRFPSKQYF. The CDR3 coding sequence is TGTGCCATCCTAAGGGGGGCTAGCCGGTTCCCCTCTAAGCAGTATTTT.